This T cell receptor beta chain was obtained from a study of blood T cell repertoires in COVID-19. Looked up from germline, CDR1 is SGHNT and CDR2 is YENEEA. Unmatched junction bases numbered 20, after V lost 5 bases and J lost 5 bases. The CDR3 is 19 amino acids. Per the original methods: Reference gene primer amplification gave estimated nucleated cell counts. Sequenced by immunoSEQ multiplex PCR; TCRdb stores in-frame clones only, minus some. That table furnishes V, J and clone size, whereas the DNA furnished D and trimming. The sample comprises roughly 180,000 clones, 85% to 90% of which are singletons, and around 6.2% rests with the top ten.

This chain links TRBV11-3 with TRBJ2-2; 7 bases agree with TRBD2. The TCR was taken from a man between 35 and 55 years old who had recovered from COVID-19. The specimen was PBMCs or T cells enriched from blood (not recorded which). CDR3 coding DNA: TGTGCCAGCAGCCGATCTTCTCAGTCGGGGGGAGGAAGTACCGGGGAGCTGTTTTTT. Its translation: CASSRSSQSGGGSTGELFF.